Below are 31 T cell receptor beta chains sequenced from a single sample in a study of T cells in Graves' hyperthyroidism and ophthalmopathy. RNA transcripts were the template for amplifying TCR beta CDR3 regions. First-round RT-PCR with HTBI primers amplified the TCR CDR3 region. A single record per CDR3 protein comes from TCRdb applying MiXCR to the multiplex PCR reads. Of hundreds of thousands of distinct CDR3 sequences listed, around 13% are singletons. Source material: blood. These receptors all stem from a woman under 30 with Graves' hyperthyroidism.

This clonotype was seen only a few times. The V call is TRBV20-1, the J call TRBJ2-1; possibly TRBD1 for D (7 bases). Trimming took off 4 bases at V and 6 bases at J, with 22 bases between the two ends. This CDR3 comprises 16 residues. Looked up from germline, CDR1 is DFQATT and CDR2 is SNEGSKA (reference sequence). This CDR3 is CSAKGAGRDMGNEQFF. The CDR3 bases are TGCAGTGCTAAGGGGGCAGGGCGGGATATGGGCAATGAGCAGTTCTTC.

The rearrangement joins TRBV29-1 to TRBJ1-1; no clear D gene. V dropped 7 bases and J dropped 3 bases, with 12 bases sitting between them. This CDR3 spans 12 amino acids. Per germline, CDR1 SQVTM and CDR2 ANQGSEA. CDR3 region: CSAEGHYTEAFF. CDR3 in DNA: TGCAGCGCCGAAGGGCACTACACTGAAGCTTTCTTT.

Many counts were recorded for this clonotype. The chain employs TRBV12-3 or TRBV12-4 and TRBJ2-3; 10 bases agree with TRBD2. With V trimmed by 1 base and J by 3 bases, 4 bases remained unmatched. The CDR3 consists of 16 residues. The DNA of the CDR3 is TGTGCCAGCAGTTTAGGTTCGGGACTAGCGACAGATACGCAGTATTTT. This encodes CASSLGSGLATDTQYF.

The sample holds a few counts of this clonotype. A much larger clone lies a single base off, so this may be a read error. This chain connects TRBV7-3 to TRBJ2-2, with 13 nucleotides matching TRBD2. The CDR3 consists of 16 residues. The V segment lost 4 bases and the J segment 4 bases; nucleotides outside the gene matches: 3. Germline-derived CDR1 and CDR2 are SGHTA and FQGTGA. Here the CDR3 reads CASSSGLAGSTGELFF. The DNA for the CDR3 is TGTGCCAGCAGCTCGGGACTAGCGGGGAGCACCGGGGAGCTGTTTTTT.

This clonotype was seen only a few times. The V call is TRBV3-1, the J call TRBJ2-1; D may be TRBD2 (5 bases). Germline V gene lookup returns CDR1 LGHDT and CDR2 YNNKEL (reference sequence). Trimming cost V 4 bases and J 10 bases, with 14 bases left between them. The CDR3 runs 13 residues. The CDR3 here is CASSPLSGGEQFF. In nucleotides, the CDR3 is TGTGCCAGCAGCCCTCTGAGCGGAGGCGAGCAGTTCTTC.

This clonotype was observed a handful of times. The chain employs TRBV4-1 and TRBJ2-1; 15 nucleotides agree with TRBD2. Trimming removed 0 bases from V and 6 bases from J; junction bases left unmatched: 3. There are 17 residues in the CDR3. Germline-derived CDR1 and CDR2 are MGHRA and YSYEKL. This chain's CDR3 is CASSQDEGLAGGNEQFF. The CDR3 DNA follows: TGCGCCAGCAGCCAAGATGAGGGACTAGCGGGAGGCAATGAGCAGTTCTTC.

This clonotype came up many times. This rearrangement joins TRBV6-5 to TRBJ2-1, with unresolved D. The CDR3 contains 13 residues. The V gene lost 2 bases and the J gene lost 4 bases, with 6 bases spanning the gap. Germline V gene lookup returns CDR1 MNHEY and CDR2 SVGAGI. The CDR3 region has the DNA TGTGCCAGCAGTTACAGAGTTTACAATGAGCAGTTCTTC. Amino acid sequence: CASSYRVYNEQFF.

This clonotype appeared many times. This chain links TRBV7-9 with TRBJ1-1; D unresolved. The CDR3 length is 12 residues. Germline V lookup: CDR1 SEHNR, CDR2 FQNEAQ (reference sequence). The V end was cut by 4 bases, the J end by 8 bases, with 11 bases between. CDR3 nucleotide sequence: TGTGCCAGCAGCTCTGACTCCCTGGAAGCTTTCTTT. Its translation is CASSSDSLEAFF.

This clonotype was found many times. The chain combines TRBV11-3 with TRBJ2-6; D is unresolved. Germline CDR1 is SGHNT and CDR2 is YENEEA. The V gene lost 4 bases and the J gene lost 0 bases, with 4 bases spanning the gap. This CDR3 has 14 amino acids. CDR3 in DNA: TGTGCCAGCAGCTCCGGCTCTGGGGCCAACGTCCTGACTTTC. It yields the protein CASSSGSGANVLTF.

This clonotype was observed at least ten times. The chain employs TRBV7-8 and TRBJ1-4, with no clear D. The germline CDR1 and CDR2 sequences are SGHVS and FQNEAQ. This CDR3 contains 14 residues. Deletions cut 5 bases from V and 7 bases from J, with 14 bases between. For the CDR3, the DNA is TGTGCCAGCAGCCAGATGGGTGCGGGTGAAAAACTGTTTTTT. Its protein is CASSQMGAGEKLFF.

This clonotype has a count of ten or more. The rearrangement joins TRBV18 to TRBJ2-7; 12 positions agree with TRBD1. The J segment lost 5 bases and the V segment lost 6 bases, leaving 2 bases of the junction unmatched. The CDR3 has 13 residues. In germline, CDR1 is KGHSH, CDR2 LQKENI. The chain's CDR3 is CASSGTGGHEQYF. The CDR3 DNA follows: TGTGCCAGCTCCGGGACAGGGGGCCACGAGCAGTACTTC.

In its sample, this clonotype was seen many times. The J gene is TRBJ2-1, the V gene TRBV15; the D is unclear. The CDR3 extends over 11 amino acids. Trimming shortened V by 8 bases and J by 11 bases, and 13 bases separated the two germline ends. Germline V lookup: CDR1 LNHNV, CDR2 YYDKDF (reference sequence). CDR3 region: CATLSRSQQFF. As DNA, the CDR3 is TGTGCCACCCTATCCCGGAGTCAGCAGTTCTTC.

Many counts were recorded for this clonotype. The chain links TRBV2 to TRBJ2-5; D not certain. CDR1 and CDR2 (germline): SNHLY, FYNNEI. The CDR3 totals 11 residues. V was pared by 6 bases and J by 9 bases, with 11 bases between. This chain's CDR3 is CASRQKLAQYF. The CDR3 DNA sequence: TGTGCCAGCAGACAAAAGTTGGCCCAGTACTTC.

Ten or more counts support this clonotype. V usage is TRBV12-3 or TRBV12-4 and J usage is TRBJ2-7; unclear D gene. There are 14 residues in the CDR3. Trimming removed 4 bases from V and 2 bases from J, with 12 bases in between. The DNA of the CDR3 is TGTGCCAGCAGTTGGGTGGACCTCACCTACGAGCAGTACTTC. Amino acids: CASSWVDLTYEQYF.

This clonotype was recorded at least ten times. This sequence joins TRBV20-1 and TRBJ1-2; 8 bases align to TRBD1. The CDR3 spans 15 residues. Unmatched junction bases numbered 10, after V lost 4 bases and J lost 3 bases. CDR1 is DFQATT, CDR2 SNEGSKA, per germline (reference sequence). This chain's CDR3 is CSAMNPGGAYYGYTF. The CDR3 DNA reads as TGCAGTGCTATGAACCCAGGGGGCGCGTACTATGGCTACACCTTC.

This clonotype was seen repeatedly, ten times or more. The rearrangement uses TRBV7-6 and TRBJ2-1; TRBD1 might be the D (6 bases). Germline values: CDR1 SGHVS, CDR2 FNYEAQ. The CDR3 totals 16 residues. The germline V and J ends were trimmed by 5 bases and 6 bases, with 20 bases remaining between them. The CDR3 region is CASSMGTPPVGNEQFF. In DNA form, the CDR3 reads TGTGCCAGCAGCATGGGGACACCCCCGGTAGGCAATGAGCAGTTCTTC.

This clonotype was observed a few times. This chain joins TRBV14 and TRBJ2-1, with 11 bases identical to TRBD2. J gave up 5 bases and V 0 bases, and 3 bases lay outside the gene matches. This CDR3 spans 16 amino acids. Germline values: CDR1 SGHDN, CDR2 FVKESK. CDR3 DNA: TGTGCCAGCAGCCAAGATATGGGACTAGCGGACAATGAGCAGTTCTTC. Encoded protein: CASSQDMGLADNEQFF.

This chain links TRBV7-9 with TRBJ2-5; 8 bases are a match to TRBD2. The CDR3 is 15 amino acids. V shed 3 bases and J 4 bases; nucleotides not matched to a gene: 7. Germline loops: CDR1 SEHNR, CDR2 FQNEAQ (reference sequence). DNA for the CDR3: TGTGCCAGCAGCTTCTACGGGGGGGGGGGAGAGACCCAGTACTTC. The encoded protein is CASSFYGGGGETQYF.

A remark on this clonotype: The junction differs from germline at one of its ends, possibly a read error. The chain employs TRBV7-7 and TRBJ2-3; D is perhaps TRBD1 or TRBD2 (5 bases each). This CDR3 region has 17 residues. In germline, CDR1 is SSHAT, CDR2 FNYEAQ (reference sequence). In DNA form, the CDR3 reads TGTGCTAGCAGCTTAGCCGCCGGGGCACGTAGCACAGATACGCAGTATTTT. Translated: CASSLAAGARSTDTQYF.

This clonotype was found many times. The gene calls are TRBV28 and TRBJ1-5; D not certain. Trimming removed 4 bases from V and 1 base from J, with 14 bases in between. CDR3 length: 16 residues. From germline, CDR1 is MDHEN and CDR2 SYDVKM. CDR3 in DNA: TGTGCCAGCAGTTATGGAAGTAGAAGCAGCAATCAGCCCCAGCATTTT. Translated, it gives CASSYGSRSSNQPQHF.

In this sample, this clonotype turned up many times. CDR3: CAISDTFTEETQYF. The CDR3, as DNA: TGTGCCATCAGTGACACCTTTACCGAAGAGACCCAGTACTTC. This chain links TRBV10-3 with TRBJ2-5; D is uncertain. V shed 3 bases and J shed 3 bases, with 11 bases lying between them. The V gene's germline CDR1 is ENHRY and CDR2 SYGVKD. The CDR3 is 14 residues long.

The CDR3: CASSVTLLDTEAFF. The DNA for the CDR3 is TGTGCCAGCAGCGTCACATTGTTGGACACTGAAGCTTTCTTT. The chain carries TRBV9 and TRBJ1-1; D not resolved. Trimming cost V 2 bases and J 3 bases, with 11 bases left between them. CDR3 length: 14 amino acids. Germline assignment: CDR1 SGDLS and CDR2 YYNGEE.

With respect to this clonotype: Possible read error: a much larger clone is one base away. This sequence joins TRBV6-2 or TRBV6-3 and TRBJ2-1; 9 bases align to TRBD2. Germline V CDR1 and CDR2: MNHEY, SVGEGT. The CDR3 runs to 16 residues. Trimming removed 3 bases from V and 8 bases from J; junction bases left unmatched: 11. The CDR3: CASSYLLSGRRDEQFF. In DNA, the CDR3 is TGTGCCAGCAGTTATCTCCTTAGCGGGAGACGAGATGAGCAGTTCTTC.

This clonotype was counted only a few times. The chain couples TRBV25-1 to TRBJ2-3; 7 nucleotides align to TRBD1. The germline CDR1 and CDR2 sequences are MGHDK and SYGVNS. J lost 3 bases, V lost 3 bases, and 6 bases had no gene match. The CDR3 length is 15 residues. CDR3 nucleotide sequence: TGTGCCAGCAGTGATACAGGGGTTTTGACAGATACGCAGTATTTT. Its protein product is CASSDTGVLTDTQYF.

This clonotype was counted ten times or more. The V call is TRBV2, the J call TRBJ1-1; D call uncertain. Germline V gives CDR1 SNHLY, CDR2 FYNNEI. The CDR3 is 17 amino acids. The V end lost 3 bases, the J end lost 0 bases, and 17 bases lay between the germline ends. This CDR3 is CASSDPTRVQLNTEAFF. DNA of the CDR3: TGTGCCAGCAGTGACCCTACGCGGGTCCAGTTGAACACTGAAGCTTTCTTT.

In its sample, this clonotype was seen many times. V gene TRBV6-5 combines with J gene TRBJ2-1; no clear D gene. Germline-derived CDR1 and CDR2 are MNHEY and SVGAGI. The CDR3 has 14 residues. V dropped 2 bases and J dropped 0 bases, with 5 bases sitting between them. The CDR3 DNA reads as TGTGCCAGCAGTTACGGCGGCTCCTACAATGAGCAGTTCTTC. It specifies CASSYGGSYNEQFF.

This clonotype was seen only a few times. The chain joins TRBV29-1 to TRBJ1-6; D gene uncertain. The CDR3 totals 10 residues. Between the trimmed V and J ends, which lost 3 bases and 9 bases, there was a span of 3 bases. Per the germline V gene, CDR1 is SQVTM and CDR2 is ANQGSEA. CDR3 bases: TGCAGCGTTGAGAGTTCACCCCTCCACTTT. Protein sequence: CSVESSPLHF.

Ten or more counts support this clonotype. This chain connects TRBV6-1 to TRBJ2-7; 11 nucleotides align to TRBD2. The germline V gene has CDR1 MNHNS and CDR2 SASEGT. Trimming removed 6 bases from V and 7 bases from J; junction bases left unmatched: 8. This CDR3 has 14 residues. The CDR3 bases are TGTGCCAGCAGGACGGGACTAGCGGCGGGGGAGCAGTACTTC. Encoded protein: CASRTGLAAGEQYF.

This clonotype was counted only a few times. A single base separates this from a much larger clone, so it may be a read error. This chain uses TRBV2 with TRBJ1-1, with D tentatively TRBD1 (5 bases). Per the germline V gene, CDR1 is SNHLY and CDR2 is FYNNEI. The CDR3 is 14 amino acids. CDR3 sequence reads: CASGEEGEGTEAFF. The CDR3 DNA reads TGTGCCAGCGGTGAAGAAGGGGAAGGCACTGAAGCTTTCTTT. Variable domain in full (rest from reference TRBV2 and TRBJ1-1): EPEVTQTPSHQVTQMGQEVILRCVPISNHLYFYWYRQILGQKVEFLVSFYNNEISEKSEIFDDQFSVERPDGSNFTLKIRSTKLEDSAMYFCASGEEGEGTEAFFGQGTRLTVV.

The sample holds many counts of this clonotype. The V and J genes are TRBV7-3 and TRBJ2-3; TRBD2 aligns across 9 bases. The CDR3 contains 19 residues. Germline CDR1 and CDR2: SGHTA and FQGTGA. Trimming removed 2 bases from V and 2 bases from J; junction bases left unmatched: 14. DNA for the CDR3: TGTGCCAGCAGCTTAGGGGGAGCAGGTAGCGGGAGACTCACAGATACGCAGTATTTT. Encoded protein: CASSLGGAGSGRLTDTQYF.

This clonotype was detected ten times or more. The chain joins TRBV6-2 or TRBV6-3 to TRBJ1-1, with 7 nucleotides matching TRBD1. V gave up 0 bases and J gave up 8 bases; unmatched junction bases: 18. The CDR3 length is 18 residues. The germline V gene has CDR1 MNHEY and CDR2 SVGEGT. The CDR3 nucleotides are TGTGCCAGCAGTTACTCGATGACAGGGAGGATGAGGCGAGCCGAAGCTTTCTTT. It specifies CASSYSMTGRMRRAEAFF.